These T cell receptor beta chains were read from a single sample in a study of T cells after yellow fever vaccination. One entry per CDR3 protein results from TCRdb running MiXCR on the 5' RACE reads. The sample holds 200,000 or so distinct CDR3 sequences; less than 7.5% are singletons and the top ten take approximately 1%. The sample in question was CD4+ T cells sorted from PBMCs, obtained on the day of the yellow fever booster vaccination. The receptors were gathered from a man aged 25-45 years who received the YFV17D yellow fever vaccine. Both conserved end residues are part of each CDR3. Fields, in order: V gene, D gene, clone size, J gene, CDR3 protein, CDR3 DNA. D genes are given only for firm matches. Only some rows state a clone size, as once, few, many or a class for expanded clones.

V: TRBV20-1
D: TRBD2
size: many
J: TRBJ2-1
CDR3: CSASGTSGSNEQFF
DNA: TGCAGTGCTAGTGGGACTAGCGGGAGCAATGAGCAGTTCTTC

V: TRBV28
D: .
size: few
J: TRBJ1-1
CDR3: CASSLGGTGSEAFF
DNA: TGTGCCAGCAGTTTGGGGGGCACTGGGTCTGAAGCTTTCTTT

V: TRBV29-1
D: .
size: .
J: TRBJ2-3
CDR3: CSVGGGYTTDTQYF
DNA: TGCAGCGTTGGGGGCGGTTATACGACAGATACGCAGTATTTT

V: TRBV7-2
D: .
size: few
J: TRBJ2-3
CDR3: CASATGQIFTDTQYF
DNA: TGTGCCAGCGCTACTGGACAGATTTTCACAGATACGCAGTATTTT

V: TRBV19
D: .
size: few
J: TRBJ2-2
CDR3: CASRAGAYTGELFF
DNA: TGTGCCAGTAGGGCAGGGGCCTACACCGGGGAGCTGTTTTTT

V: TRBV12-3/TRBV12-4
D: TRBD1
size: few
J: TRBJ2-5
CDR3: CASSPDRGQETQYF
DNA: TGTGCCAGCAGCCCGGACAGGGGGCAAGAGACCCAGTACTTC

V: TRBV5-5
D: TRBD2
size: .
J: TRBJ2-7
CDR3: CASSIMGLDEQYF
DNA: TGTGCCAGCAGCATCATGGGACTAGACGAGCAGTACTTC

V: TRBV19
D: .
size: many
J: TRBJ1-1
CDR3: CASSPNSGAAFF
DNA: TGTGCCAGTAGCCCCAATTCGGGGGCAGCTTTCTTT

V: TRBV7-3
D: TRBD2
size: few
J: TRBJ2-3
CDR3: CASSPFSGSTDTQYF
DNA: TGTGCCAGCAGCCCATTTAGCGGGAGCACAGATACGCAGTATTTT

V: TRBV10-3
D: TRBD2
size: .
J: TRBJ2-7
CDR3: CAIRQTSVHYEQYF
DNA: TGTGCCATCAGGCAGACTAGCGTACACTACGAGCAGTACTTC

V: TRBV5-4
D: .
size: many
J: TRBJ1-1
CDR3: CASSLILNTEAFF
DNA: TGTGCCAGCAGTTTAATTTTGAACACTGAAGCTTTCTTT

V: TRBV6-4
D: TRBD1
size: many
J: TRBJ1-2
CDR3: CASSERTGYGYTF
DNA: TGTGCCAGCAGTGAGCGGACAGGCTATGGCTACACCTTC

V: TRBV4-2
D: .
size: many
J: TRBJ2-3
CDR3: CASSQPEITDTQYF
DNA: TGTGCCAGCAGCCAACCAGAGATCACAGATACGCAGTATTTT

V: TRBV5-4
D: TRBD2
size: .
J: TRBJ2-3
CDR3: CASSLFVGGTDTQYF
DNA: TGTGCCAGCAGCTTGTTTGTCGGGGGGACAGATACGCAGTATTTT

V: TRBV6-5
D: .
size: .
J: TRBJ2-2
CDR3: CASTSGYLRGGGELFF
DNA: TGTGCCAGCACTTCAGGATATCTTAGGGGGGGCGGGGAGCTGTTTTTT

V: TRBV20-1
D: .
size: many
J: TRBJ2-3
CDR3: CSASRGPDTQYF
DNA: TGCAGTGCAAGCCGGGGGCCAGATACGCAGTATTTT

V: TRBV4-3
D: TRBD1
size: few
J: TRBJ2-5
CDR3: CASSRGLSFQETQYF
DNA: TGCGCCAGCAGCAGGGGGCTATCCTTCCAAGAGACCCAGTACTTC

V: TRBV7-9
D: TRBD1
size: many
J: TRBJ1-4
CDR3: CASSRDRGQGEKLFF
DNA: TGTGCCAGCAGCCGCGACAGGGGTCAGGGTGAAAAACTGTTTTTT

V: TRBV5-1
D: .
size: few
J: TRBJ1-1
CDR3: CASSGPGQRYTEAFF
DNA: TGCGCCAGCAGCGGACCGGGACAACGGTACACTGAAGCTTTCTTT

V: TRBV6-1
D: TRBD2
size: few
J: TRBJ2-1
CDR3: CASSDVGRALDEQFF
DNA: TGTGCCAGCAGTGACGTCGGGAGGGCCCTCGATGAGCAGTTCTTC

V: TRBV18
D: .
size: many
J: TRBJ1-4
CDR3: CASSNDRQNEKLFF
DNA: TGTGCCAGCTCCAACGACAGACAAAATGAAAAACTGTTTTTT